This T cell receptor (beta chain) was found in a study of cytomegalovirus exposure and HLA in healthy donors. Both 60 Vbeta primers and 13 Jbeta primers went into the PCR. Generated by immunoSEQ multiplex PCR, the TCRdb table keeps only in-frame clones and is missing some. Here the sample spans roughly 200,000 clones, 65% to 90% being singletons. The CDR3 extends over 17 amino acids. CDR1 SGHVS and CDR2 FQNEAQ come from the germline V gene. The ends lost 4 bases at V and 7 bases at J; junction bases unmatched: 12. The clonotype was recovered from a woman in her thirties in good health and CMV-seronegative. Sequencing was carried out using PBMCs. The chain employs TRBV7-8 and TRBJ1-4; TRBD1 matches 10 bases. The CDR3 protein is CASSSTFRTGGGEKLFF. The CDR3 coding sequence is TGTGCCAGCAGCTCCACATTTCGGACAGGGGGGGGTGAAAAACTGTTTTTT.